This entry lists 25 T cell receptor beta chains sequenced from one sample in a study of T cell responses to AZD1222 COVID-19 vaccine. Data came from immunoSEQ multiplex PCR; TCRdb stores just in-frame clones and leaves some out. The table includes 130,000 to 150,000 clones, approximately 90% detected once. Sequencing was performed on peripheral blood, taken 28 days after the second AZD1222 dose. All receptors derive from an adult who received the AZD1222 COVID-19 vaccine.

This chain uses TRBV10-3 with TRBJ1-1; D ambiguous. The germline gives CDR1 ENHRY, CDR2 SYGVKD. V gave up 10 bases and J gave up 1 base, with 4 bases separating them. There are 10 residues in the CDR3. CDR3 sequence: CATRNTEAFF. The CDR3 DNA follows: TGTGCCACCAGGAACACTGAAGCTTTCTTT.

The V gene is TRBV4-2, the J gene TRBJ2-1, with D perhaps matching TRBD2 (5 bases). This CDR3 has 13 residues. V lost 5 bases to trimming and J lost 4 bases, with 9 bases between them. Germline assignment: CDR1 LGHNA and CDR2 YNFKEQ. CDR3 region: CASSSGVYNEQFF. CDR3 sequence (DNA): TGTGCCAGCAGCTCCGGGGTGTACAATGAGCAGTTCTTC.

The chain recombines TRBV6-2 or TRBV6-3 with TRBJ2-1; 9 nucleotides agree with TRBD2. The CDR3 runs to 15 residues. Germline V gene data show CDR1 as MNHEY and CDR2 as SVGEGT. With V trimmed by 3 bases and J by 5 bases, 5 bases remained unmatched. The CDR3 spells CASSYRLAGNNEQFF. CDR3 nucleotide sequence: TGTGCCAGCAGTTATCGTCTAGCGGGGAACAATGAGCAGTTCTTC.

The chain employs TRBV30 and TRBJ2-2; 9 bases are shared with TRBD1. V lost 3 bases to trimming and J lost 3 bases; unmatched junction nucleotides: 5. CDR3 length: 15 amino acids. In germline, CDR1 is GTSNPN, CDR2 SVGIG (reference sequence). The CDR3 bases are TGTGCCTGGAGATTTGGGACAGGGTACACCGGGGAGCTGTTTTTT. This gives the protein CAWRFGTGYTGELFF.

This chain joins TRBV11-3 and TRBJ2-3; 13 bases fit TRBD2. The length of the CDR3 is 14 residues. V was clipped by 5 bases and J by 7 bases; unmatched bases: 3. Germline V lookup: CDR1 SGHNT, CDR2 YENEEA. The CDR3 DNA reads as TGTGCCAGCAGCCGGACTAGCGGGAGTAATACGCAGTATTTT. Translating gives CASSRTSGSNTQYF.

A remark on this clone: This sample also contains other DNA sequences that code for the same CDR3. CDR3 DNA sequence: TGTGCCAGCAGTTTACAGGGGGCTAACTATGGCTACACCTTC. This sequence encodes CASSLQGANYGYTF. The chain combines TRBV27 with TRBJ1-2, with 7 bases fitting TRBD1. The V segment lost 2 bases and the J segment 0 bases; nucleotides outside the gene matches: 0. Germline V lookup: CDR1 MNHEY, CDR2 SMNVEV (reference sequence). The CDR3 is made up of 14 amino acids.

In its sample, this clone was seen once. The rearrangement joins TRBV5-6 to TRBJ1-4, with D possibly TRBD1 on 5 matching bases. The CDR3 sequence is 15 residues long. The ends were cut back, 4 bases at V and 1 base at J, with 11 bases in the middle. The germline V gene encodes CDR1 SGHDT and CDR2 YYEEEE. DNA of the CDR3: TGTGCCAGCAGCCTCGCCGGGGGAACTAATGAAAAACTGTTTTTT. Amino acids: CASSLAGGTNEKLFF. The entire variable domain, with the rest obtained from reference TRBV5-6 and TRBJ1-4, is as follows: DAGVTQSPTHLIKTRGQQVTLRCSPKSGHDTVSWYQQALGQGPQFIFQYYEEEERQRGNFPDRFSGHQFPNYSSELNVNALLLGDSALYLCASSLAGGTNEKLFFGSGTQLSVL.

The chain joins TRBV9 to TRBJ2-6; 8 bases are a match to TRBD1. The germline gives CDR1 SGDLS, CDR2 YYNGEE. J lost 0 bases, V lost 8 bases, and 16 bases had no gene match. This CDR3 region has 19 residues. The CDR3 loop reads CARTLPRGQVSSGANVLTF. The CDR3 DNA sequence: TGTGCCAGGACCCTCCCCCGGGGACAGGTGTCCTCTGGGGCCAACGTCCTGACTTTC.

The chain carries TRBV7-6 and TRBJ2-3; D possibly uses TRBD1 or TRBD2 (5 bases each). Germline V gene sequence: CDR1 SGHVS, CDR2 FNYEAQ. V lost 5 bases and J lost 6, with 18 bases in between. This CDR3 contains 15 residues. The CDR3: CASSPGRLTADTQYF. CDR3 coding DNA: TGTGCCAGCAGCCCGGGGCGACTAACGGCGGATACGCAGTATTTT. The full variable domain, completed using reference TRBV7-6 and TRBJ2-3, is GAGVSQSPRYKVTKRGQDVALRCDPISGHVSLYWYRQALGQGPEFLTYFNYEAQQDKSGLPNDRFSAERPEGSISTLTIQRTEQRDSAMYRCASSPGRLTADTQYFGPGTRLTVL.

The V call is TRBV10-2, the J call TRBJ1-5, with D possibly being TRBD1 (6 bases). V was cut by 2 bases and J by 7 bases, with 9 bases left in between. Germline V gives CDR1 WSHSY, CDR2 SAAADI. The CDR3 runs to 13 residues. CDR3 sequence: CASSEGRGQPQHF. The DNA of the CDR3 is TGCGCCAGCAGTGAGGGGAGGGGGCAGCCCCAGCATTTT.

The V gene is TRBV6-4, the J gene TRBJ2-7; 12 bases match TRBD2. V gave up 0 bases and J gave up 7 bases; unmatched junction bases: 10. CDR1 and CDR2 from the germline V gene are MRHNA and SNTAGT. The CDR3 length is 17 residues. CDR3 bases: TGTGCCAGCAGTGACTCTAGGTCGGGACTAGCGGGTAGTGAGCAGTACTTC. Translated, it gives CASSDSRSGLAGSEQYF.

The V gene is TRBV7-2, the J gene TRBJ1-2, with a weak D call TRBD1 (6 bases). Deletions cut 5 bases from V and 3 bases from J, with 10 bases between. The CDR3 covers 13 residues. CDR1 SGHTA and CDR2 FQGNSA come from the germline V gene. CDR3 amino acids: CASSPDSDYGYTF. For the CDR3, the DNA is TGTGCCAGCAGCCCGGACAGTGACTATGGCTACACCTTC. Combining the CDR3 with reference TRBV7-2 and TRBJ1-2 gives the whole variable domain GAGVSQSPSNKVTEKGKDVELRCDPISGHTALYWYRQSLGQGLEFLIYFQGNSAPDKSGLPSDRFSAERTGGSVSTLTIQRTQQEDSAVYLCASSPDSDYGYTFGSGTRLTVV.

This chain connects TRBV29-1 to TRBJ2-3; tentatively, D is TRBD1 (7 bases). CDR3 length: 14 residues. Trimming left V 4 bases short and J 6 bases short, with 17 bases between. Germline assignment: CDR1 SQVTM and CDR2 ANQGSEA. This CDR3 is CSVVGGGERDTQYF. Here the CDR3 DNA reads TGCAGCGTTGTAGGAGGGGGCGAGCGGGATACGCAGTATTTT.

A remark on this clone: The identical CDR3 is also encoded by other nucleotide sequences in the sample. V and J are TRBV12-3 or TRBV12-4 and TRBJ2-3; D unresolved. V was cut by 6 bases and J by 0 bases, with 7 bases left in between. There are 13 residues in the CDR3. CDR3 nucleotides: TGTGCCAGCAGCCTGGGGAGCACAGATACGCAGTATTTT. Translating it yields CASSLGSTDTQYF.

The chain uses TRBV2 and TRBJ2-7; D possibly corresponds to TRBD2 (5 bases). The CDR3 runs to 13 residues. V lost 3 bases and J 1 base, leaving 7 bases between the germline ends. From germline, CDR1 is SNHLY and CDR2 FYNNEI. The CDR3, as DNA: TGTGCCAGCAGTGAGCCGGGATCCTACGAGCAGTACTTC. As protein: CASSEPGSYEQYF.

The genes are TRBV4-3 and TRBJ1-4, with D unclear. Trimming shortened V by 4 bases and J by 0 bases, and 9 bases separated the two germline ends. CDR3 length equals 15 residues. Looked up from germline, CDR1 is LGHNA and CDR2 is YSLEER. This chain's CDR3 is CASSPSTATNEKLFF. CDR3 DNA: TGCGCCAGCAGCCCGTCGACGGCAACTAATGAAAAACTGTTTTTT.

In this sample, this clone turned up once. The chain joins TRBV7-8 to TRBJ1-1, with 8 bases lining up with TRBD1. The germline V gene encodes CDR1 SGHVS and CDR2 FQNEAQ. V trimming: 4 bases; J trimming: 1 base; junction bases outside the gene matches: 11. This CDR3 spans 17 amino acids. The CDR3, as DNA: TGTGCCAGCAGCTCCCGGGACAGGTTTTCAAGGAACACTGAAGCTTTCTTT. Translated: CASSSRDRFSRNTEAFF.

In DNA, the CDR3 is TGCAGCGTTGTGCAGGGGGATTACACTGAAGCTTTCTTT. It specifies CSVVQGDYTEAFF. The rearrangement joins TRBV29-1 to TRBJ1-1, with 7 bases identical to TRBD1. The CDR3 is 13 amino acids. Germline V CDR1 and CDR2: SQVTM, ANQGSEA. The V gene end was trimmed by 4 bases and the J gene end by 3 bases; junction bases not matched to a gene: 5.

The V gene is TRBV12-3 or TRBV12-4, the J gene TRBJ1-5; no clear D. The CDR3 spans 11 residues. The ends were cut back, 3 bases at V and 6 bases at J, with 3 bases in the middle. This CDR3 reads CASSLTQPQHF. CDR3 coding DNA: TGTGCCAGCAGTTTGACTCAGCCCCAGCATTTT.

The J gene is TRBJ2-5, the V gene TRBV5-4, with D possibly matching TRBD1 (5 bases). The CDR3 loop spans 13 amino acids. Germline CDR1 SGHNT, CDR2 YYREEE (reference sequence). Trimming left V 5 bases short and J 3 bases short, with 11 bases between. The CDR3 is CASSPTVEETQYF. The DNA of the CDR3 is TGTGCCAGCAGTCCGACAGTGGAAGAGACCCAGTACTTC.

The rearrangement links TRBV18 to TRBJ1-3, with D unclear. This CDR3 is 15 amino acids long. V was shortened by 3 bases and J by 1 base, with 10 bases between the two germline ends. The V gene's germline CDR1 is KGHSH and CDR2 LQKENI. DNA for the CDR3: TGTGCCAGCTCACCCCCTTCAGAATCTGGAAACACCATATATTTT. Its protein is CASSPPSESGNTIYF. The full variable domain, completed using reference TRBV18 and TRBJ1-3, is NAGVMQNPRHLVRRRGQEARLRCSPMKGHSHVYWYRQLPEEGLKFMVYLQKENIIDESGMPKERFSAEFPKEGPSILRIQQVVRGDSAAYFCASSPPSESGNTIYFGEGSWLTVV.

The J gene is TRBJ1-1, the V gene TRBV27, with 8 bases lining up with TRBD1. After removal of 4 bases from V and 4 bases from J, the junction contained 14 bases not matched to a gene. The CDR3 consists of 17 residues. Germline V CDR1 and CDR2: MNHEY, SMNVEV (reference sequence). The DNA of the CDR3 is TGTGCCAGCAGTTCCTTTAGAATAGGACAGGGCACCACTGAAGCTTTCTTT. It translates to CASSSFRIGQGTTEAFF.

V gene TRBV28 combines with J gene TRBJ2-3; 9 bases agree with TRBD1. V dropped 3 bases and J dropped 0; count of bases not matched to a gene: 19. This CDR3 has 21 amino acids. Germline lookup yields CDR1 MDHEN and CDR2 SYDVKM. The CDR3 nucleotides are TGTGCCAGCAGTTTGACCGCTGCAGGACAGGGGATAATTATCAGCACAGATACGCAGTATTTT. The encoded protein is CASSLTAAGQGIIISTDTQYF.

CDR3 loop: CASRDGVEDYGYTF. In nucleotides, the CDR3 is TGTGCCAGCAGGGACGGGGTGGAGGACTATGGCTACACCTTC. The chain couples TRBV2 to TRBJ1-2; D is undetermined. The length of the CDR3 is 14 residues. Germline V gene lookup returns CDR1 SNHLY and CDR2 FYNNEI. Trimming stripped 6 bases from V and 3 bases from J, with 14 bases between.

V usage is TRBV9 and J usage is TRBJ1-1, with D uncertain. The CDR3 length is 13 residues. Trimming shortened V by 4 bases and J by 6 bases, and 13 bases separated the two germline ends. CDR1 SGDLS and CDR2 YYNGEE come from the germline V gene. CDR3 region: CASSPIYPAEAFF. As DNA, the CDR3 is TGTGCCAGCAGCCCCATTTATCCGGCTGAAGCTTTCTTT. Based on the CDR3 plus reference TRBV9 and TRBJ1-1, the full variable domain is DSGVTQTPKHLITATGQRVTLRCSPRSGDLSVYWYQQSLDQGLQFLIQYYNGEERAKGNILERFSAQQFPDLHSELNLSSLELGDSALYFCASSPIYPAEAFFGQGTRLTVV.